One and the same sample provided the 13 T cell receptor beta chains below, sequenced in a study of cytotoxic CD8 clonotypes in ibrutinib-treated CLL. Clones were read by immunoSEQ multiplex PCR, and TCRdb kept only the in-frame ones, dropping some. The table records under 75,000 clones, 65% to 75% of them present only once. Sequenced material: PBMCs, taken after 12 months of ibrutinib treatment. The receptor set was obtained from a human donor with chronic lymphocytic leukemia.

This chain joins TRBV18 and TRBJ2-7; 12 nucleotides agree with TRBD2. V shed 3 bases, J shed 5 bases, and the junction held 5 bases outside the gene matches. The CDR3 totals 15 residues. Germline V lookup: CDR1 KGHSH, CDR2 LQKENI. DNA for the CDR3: TGTGCCAGCTCACCGAGACTAGCGGGAGACCACGAGCAGTACTTC. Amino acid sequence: CASSPRLAGDHEQYF.

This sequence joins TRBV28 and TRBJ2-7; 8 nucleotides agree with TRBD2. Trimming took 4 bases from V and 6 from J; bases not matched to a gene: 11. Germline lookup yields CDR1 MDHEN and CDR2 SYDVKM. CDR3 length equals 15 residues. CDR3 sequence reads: CASSSPTGGGPEQYF. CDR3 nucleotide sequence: TGTGCCAGCAGTTCCCCGACGGGGGGGGGCCCCGAGCAGTACTTC.

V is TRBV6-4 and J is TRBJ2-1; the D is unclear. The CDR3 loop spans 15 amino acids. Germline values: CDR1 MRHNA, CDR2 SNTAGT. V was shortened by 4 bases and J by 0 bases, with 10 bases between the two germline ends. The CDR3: CASSVTLSSYNEQFF. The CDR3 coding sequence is TGTGCCAGCAGTGTCACTCTCAGCTCCTACAATGAGCAGTTCTTC.

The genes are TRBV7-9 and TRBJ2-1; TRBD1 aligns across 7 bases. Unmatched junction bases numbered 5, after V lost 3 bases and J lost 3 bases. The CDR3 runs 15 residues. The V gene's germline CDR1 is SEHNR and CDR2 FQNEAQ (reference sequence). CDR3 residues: CASSLTGFNYNEQFF. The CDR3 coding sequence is TGTGCCAGCAGCTTGACAGGGTTCAACTACAATGAGCAGTTCTTC.

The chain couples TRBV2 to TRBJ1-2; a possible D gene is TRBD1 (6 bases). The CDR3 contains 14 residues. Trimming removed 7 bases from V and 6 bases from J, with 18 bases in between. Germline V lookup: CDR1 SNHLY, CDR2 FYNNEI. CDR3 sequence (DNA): TGTGCCAGCATCCGGGAGTCACAGGGTGATGGCTACACCTTC. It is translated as CASIRESQGDGYTF.

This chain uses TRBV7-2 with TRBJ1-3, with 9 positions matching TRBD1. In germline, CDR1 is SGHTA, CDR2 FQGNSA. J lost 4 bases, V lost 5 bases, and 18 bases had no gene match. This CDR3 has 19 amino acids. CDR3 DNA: TGTGCCAGCAGCGACCGGGACAGGGAACGAGAGATGACAGGAAACACCATATATTTT. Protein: CASSDRDREREMTGNTIYF.

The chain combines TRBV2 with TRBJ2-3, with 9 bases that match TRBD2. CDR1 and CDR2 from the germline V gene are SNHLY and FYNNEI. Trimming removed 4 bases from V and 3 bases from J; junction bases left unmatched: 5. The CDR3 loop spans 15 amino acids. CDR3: CASSGTSVYTDTQYF. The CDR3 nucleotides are TGTGCCAGCAGTGGGACTAGCGTATATACAGATACGCAGTATTTT.

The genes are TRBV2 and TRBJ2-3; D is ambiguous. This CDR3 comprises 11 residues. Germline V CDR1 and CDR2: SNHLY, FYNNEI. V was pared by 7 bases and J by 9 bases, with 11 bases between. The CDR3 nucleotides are TGTGCCAGCATACAGACTCCCACGCAGTATTTT. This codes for CASIQTPTQYF. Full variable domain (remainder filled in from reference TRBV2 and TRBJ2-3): EPEVTQTPSHQVTQMGQEVILRCVPISNHLYFYWYRQILGQKVEFLVSFYNNEISEKSEIFDDQFSVERPDGSNFTLKIRSTKLEDSAMYFCASIQTPTQYFGPGTRLTVL.

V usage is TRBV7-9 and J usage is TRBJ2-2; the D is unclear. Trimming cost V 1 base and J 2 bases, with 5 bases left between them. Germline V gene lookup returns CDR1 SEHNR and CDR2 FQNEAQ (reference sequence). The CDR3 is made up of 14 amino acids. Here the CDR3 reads CASSLVGNTGELFF. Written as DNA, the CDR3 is TGTGCCAGCAGCTTAGTGGGAAACACCGGGGAGCTGTTTTTT. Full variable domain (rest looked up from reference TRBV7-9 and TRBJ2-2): DTGVSQNPRHKITKRGQNVTFRCDPISEHNRLYWYRQTLGQGPEFLTYFQNEAQLEKSRLLSDRFSAERPKGSFSTLEIQRTEQGDSAMYLCASSLVGNTGELFFGEGSRLTVL.

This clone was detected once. The CDR3 DNA sequence: TGCAGCGTTGGACTAGCGGGAGGCACAGATACGCAGTATTTT. Translation: CSVGLAGGTDTQYF. The chain is built from TRBV29-1 and TRBJ2-3; 12 nucleotides line up with TRBD2. The V and J ends lost 4 bases and 1 base, in that order; junction bases with no gene match: 0. In germline, CDR1 is SQVTM, CDR2 ANQGSEA. The CDR3 is made up of 14 amino acids.

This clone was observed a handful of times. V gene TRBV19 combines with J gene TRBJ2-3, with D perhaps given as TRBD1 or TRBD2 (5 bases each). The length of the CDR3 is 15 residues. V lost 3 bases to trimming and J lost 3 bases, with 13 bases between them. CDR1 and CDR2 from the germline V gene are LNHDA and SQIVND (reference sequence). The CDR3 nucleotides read TGTGCCAGTAGTATTCTGGGGCGCGGGACAGATACGCAGTATTTT. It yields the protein CASSILGRGTDTQYF.

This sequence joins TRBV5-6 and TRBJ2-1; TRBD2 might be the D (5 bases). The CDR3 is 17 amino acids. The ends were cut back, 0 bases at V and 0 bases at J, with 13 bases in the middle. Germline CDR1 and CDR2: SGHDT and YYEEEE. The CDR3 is CASSLVSLLASYNEQFF. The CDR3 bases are TGTGCCAGCAGCTTGGTTTCTCTCCTAGCCTCCTACAATGAGCAGTTCTTC.

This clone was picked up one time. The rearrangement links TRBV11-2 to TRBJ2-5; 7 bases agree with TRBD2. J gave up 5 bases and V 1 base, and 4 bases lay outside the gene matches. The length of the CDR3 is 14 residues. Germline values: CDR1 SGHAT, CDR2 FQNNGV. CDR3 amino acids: CASSLGGRGETQYF. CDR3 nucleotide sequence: TGTGCCAGCAGCTTAGGCGGGAGAGGGGAGACCCAGTACTTC. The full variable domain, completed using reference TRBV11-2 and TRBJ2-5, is EAGVAQSPRYKIIEKRQSVAFWCNPISGHATLYWYQQILGQGPKLLIQFQNNGVVDDSQLPKDRFSAERLKGVDSTLKIQPAKLEDSAVYLCASSLGGRGETQYFGPGTRLLVL.